The 24 T cell receptor beta chains presented below share a single source sample, sequenced in a study of T cell responses to AZD1222 COVID-19 vaccine. The data were produced by immunoSEQ multiplex PCR, yet TCRdb's version contains in-frame clones alone and is incomplete. Among about 66,000 clones listed, more than 85% were seen once. The source was peripheral blood, collected on day 0 of AZD1222 vaccination. These receptors were obtained from an adult in good health.

This clone has a single count. This chain connects TRBV19 to TRBJ1-1; D unresolved. V was cut by 3 bases and J by 8 bases, with 10 bases left in between. The V gene's germline CDR1 is LNHDA and CDR2 SQIVND (reference sequence). The CDR3 runs to 12 residues. CDR3 sequence reads: CASSIPTAEAFF. The CDR3 nucleotides read TGTGCCAGTAGTATTCCAACAGCAGAAGCTTTCTTT.

This clone turned up a few times. This chain links TRBV23-1 with TRBJ1-5, with D possibly matching TRBD1 (6 bases). TRBV23-1 is recorded as an ORF, its role being uncertain. Trimming removed 7 bases from V and 0 bases from J, with 22 bases in between. The CDR3 has 18 amino acids. CDR3 DNA sequence: TGCGCCAGCAACTACACTGCCGTGGACAGTTATAGCAATCAGCCCCAGCATTTT. This sequence encodes CASNYTAVDSYSNQPQHF.

Only one count was recorded for this clone. V usage is TRBV19 and J usage is TRBJ1-6, with 8 nucleotides matching TRBD1. This CDR3 spans 15 amino acids. Per germline, CDR1 LNHDA and CDR2 SQIVND (reference sequence). V lost 7 bases to trimming and J lost 5 bases; unmatched junction nucleotides: 7. CDR3 in amino acids: CASTPGQADNSPLHF. The CDR3 coding sequence is TGTGCCAGTACCCCGGGACAGGCAGATAATTCACCCCTCCACTTT.

The CDR3 is CASKGQGSRNFAFF. For the CDR3, the DNA is TGTGCCAGCAAGGGGCAGGGGTCTCGAAATTTTGCTTTCTTT. This rearrangement joins TRBV27 to TRBJ1-1; tentatively, D is TRBD1 (6 bases). The CDR3 has 14 residues. The V gene's germline CDR1 is MNHEY and CDR2 SMNVEV (reference sequence). Between the trimmed V and J ends, which lost 7 bases and 11 bases, there was a span of 23 bases.

This clone was counted a single time. J is TRBJ2-3 and V is TRBV2; 14 bases map to TRBD2. Per germline, CDR1 SNHLY and CDR2 FYNNEI. Trimming cost V 6 bases and J 6 bases; bases outside gene matches: 5. The length of the CDR3 is 15 residues. The CDR3 DNA is TGTGCCAGCAGGGAGACTAGCGGGGGGGTGGATACGCAGTATTTT. Its translation: CASRETSGGVDTQYF.

V usage is TRBV7-2 and J usage is TRBJ2-7, with 8 bases fitting TRBD2. The trim removed 1 base at V and 5 bases at J, leaving 7 bases unmatched. Looked up from germline, CDR1 is SGHTA and CDR2 is FQGNSA. The CDR3 consists of 15 residues. CDR3 region: CASSLVPGGANEQYF. CDR3 coding DNA: TGTGCCAGCAGCTTAGTTCCCGGGGGGGCAAACGAGCAGTACTTC.

V is TRBV5-1 and J is TRBJ2-7; no firm D call. Trimming cost V 5 bases and J 2 bases, with 8 bases left between them. Germline values: CDR1 SGHRS, CDR2 YFSETQ. The CDR3 runs 12 residues. Written as DNA, the CDR3 is TGCGCCAGCAGACTTGGACCCTACGAGCAGTACTTC. Translating it yields CASRLGPYEQYF.

This chain connects TRBV27 to TRBJ2-7; 11 positions match TRBD1. V lost 6 bases to trimming and J lost 6 bases; unmatched junction nucleotides: 4. This CDR3 is built from 13 residues. Germline CDR1 MNHEY, CDR2 SMNVEV (reference sequence). The CDR3 DNA follows: TGTGCCAGCAGAGGGACAGGGGGTGGCGAGCAGTACTTC. It is translated as CASRGTGGGEQYF.

This sequence joins TRBV15 and TRBJ1-5, with a possible D match to TRBD1 (5 bases). V was pared by 3 bases and J by 5 bases, with 14 bases between. CDR1 LNHNV and CDR2 YYDKDF come from the germline V gene (reference sequence). The CDR3 totals 15 residues. The CDR3 nucleotides are TGTGCCACCAGCAGGGGTAGGGGTTGGGATCAGCCCCAGCATTTT. Protein product: CATSRGRGWDQPQHF.

The rearrangement joins TRBV2 to TRBJ2-5; 10 nucleotides agree with TRBD2. V lost 6 bases and J lost 0; bases outside the gene matches: 7. The CDR3 contains 16 residues. CDR1 SNHLY and CDR2 FYNNEI come from the germline V gene. The CDR3 loop reads CASSAGLAAYQETQYF. DNA for the CDR3: TGTGCCAGCAGCGCCGGACTAGCGGCGTACCAAGAGACCCAGTACTTC.

J is TRBJ2-2 and V is TRBV28, with TRBD2 matching over 7 bases. Germline V gene data show CDR1 as MDHEN and CDR2 as SYDVKM. CDR3 length: 14 residues. Trimming removed 7 bases from V and 3 bases from J; junction bases left unmatched: 5. The CDR3 sequence is CASKGGEYTGELFF. The CDR3 DNA reads TGTGCCAGCAAGGGAGGGGAGTACACCGGGGAGCTGTTTTTT. The variable domain in full, with the rest retrieved from reference TRBV28 and TRBJ2-2, is DVKVTQSSRYLVKRTGEKVFLECVQDMDHENMFWYRQDPGLGLRLIYFSYDVKMKEKGDIPEGYSVSREKKERFSLILESASTNQTSMYLCASKGGEYTGELFFGEGSRLTVL.

The chain employs TRBV7-2 and TRBJ1-2; a possible D gene is TRBD1 (6 bases). The germline V gene has CDR1 SGHTA and CDR2 FQGNSA. The CDR3 totals 16 residues. V gave up 7 bases and J gave up 1 base, with 19 bases separating them. The CDR3 sequence is CASNTRGLKSNYGYTF. As DNA, the CDR3 is TGTGCCAGCAATACCAGGGGCCTCAAGAGTAACTATGGCTACACCTTC. Variable domain in full (rest from reference TRBV7-2 and TRBJ1-2): GAGVSQSPSNKVTEKGKDVELRCDPISGHTALYWYRQSLGQGLEFLIYFQGNSAPDKSGLPSDRFSAERTGGSVSTLTIQRTQQEDSAVYLCASNTRGLKSNYGYTFGSGTRLTVV.

This chain joins TRBV6-5 and TRBJ2-2; possibly TRBD1 for D (6 bases). V gave up 7 bases and J gave up 0 bases, with 12 bases separating them. Germline CDR1 is MNHEY and CDR2 is SVGAGI. The CDR3 totals 15 residues. The CDR3 nucleotides read TGTGCCAGCACACGGGGACACACGAACACCGGGGAGCTGTTTTTT. The encoded protein is CASTRGHTNTGELFF.

The chain is built from TRBV19 and TRBJ2-2, with 8 bases aligning to TRBD1. This CDR3 comprises 14 residues. Germline CDR1 and CDR2: LNHDA and SQIVND (reference sequence). The ends lost 10 bases at V and 0 bases at J; junction bases unmatched: 4. As DNA, the CDR3 is TGTGCCACTCCGACAGGGGCGAACACCGGGGAGCTGTTTTTT. Its protein product is CATPTGANTGELFF.

The rearrangement uses TRBV27 and TRBJ1-6; the match to TRBD1 covers 8 bases. CDR3 length: 15 amino acids. Germline V gene lookup returns CDR1 MNHEY and CDR2 SMNVEV (reference sequence). V lost 3 bases, J lost 3 bases, and 1 base stayed unmatched. The CDR3 protein is CASSFGQGYNSPLHF. The CDR3 DNA reads as TGTGCCAGCAGTTTCGGACAGGGCTATAATTCACCCCTCCACTTT.

In its sample, this clone was seen once. The chain employs TRBV12-3 or TRBV12-4 and TRBJ2-7; perhaps TRBD1 as D (6 bases). V was clipped by 7 bases and J by 8 bases, with 18 bases between them. CDR3 size: 13 residues. CDR3 coding DNA: TGTGCCAGCACCTTACTGGAACAGGGCAAGCAGTACTTC. Its protein product is CASTLLEQGKQYF.

This chain links TRBV19 with TRBJ1-2, with a tentative D call TRBD1 (5 bases). Trimming left V 4 bases short and J 3 bases short, with 12 bases between. In germline, CDR1 is LNHDA, CDR2 SQIVND (reference sequence). The CDR3 covers 14 residues. The CDR3 sequence is CASSRRQIHYGYTF. The CDR3 DNA follows: TGTGCCAGTAGTAGAAGACAGATACACTATGGCTACACCTTC. The variable domain in full, with the rest retrieved from reference TRBV19 and TRBJ1-2, is DGGITQSPKYLFRKEGQNVTLSCEQNLNHDAMYWYRQDPGQGLRLIYYSQIVNDFQKGDIAEGYSVSREKKESFPLTVTSAQKNPTAFYLCASSRRQIHYGYTFGSGTRLTVV.

In this sample, this clone turned up a few times. This chain uses TRBV29-1 with TRBJ2-7, with D maybe TRBD2 (6 bases). The CDR3 runs to 12 residues. Trimming left V 6 bases short and J 1 base short, with 10 bases between. CDR1 and CDR2 from the germline V gene are SQVTM and ANQGSEA. For the CDR3, the DNA is TGCAGCGTCGGGACTGCTTCCTACGAGCAGTACTTC. Its translation is CSVGTASYEQYF.

The genes are TRBV7-6 and TRBJ1-1; TRBD1 matches 7 bases. The germline V gene has CDR1 SGHVS and CDR2 FNYEAQ. The CDR3 is made up of 13 amino acids. The V and J ends lost 5 bases and 4 bases, in that order; junction bases with no gene match: 4. CDR3 amino acids: CASSRQGSTEAFF. The CDR3 DNA follows: TGTGCCAGCAGCCGACAGGGAAGCACTGAAGCTTTCTTT.

The rearrangement links TRBV18 to TRBJ2-2; D is uncertain. Deletions cut 3 bases from V and 5 bases from J, with 10 bases between. Germline V gene data show CDR1 as KGHSH and CDR2 as LQKENI. The CDR3 length is 14 residues. Here the CDR3 DNA reads TGTGCCAGCTCACCCTCGGCGCGAACCGGGGAGCTGTTTTTT. This codes for CASSPSARTGELFF.

This clone was counted a few times. This sequence joins TRBV28 and TRBJ1-6; TRBD1 is a possible D gene (5 bases). V was trimmed by 3 bases and J by 2 bases, leaving 14 bases between them. Germline V gene lookup returns CDR1 MDHEN and CDR2 SYDVKM. CDR3 size: 17 residues. The DNA of the CDR3 is TGTGCCAGCAGTTTCCGCCTCCGGGGCGCCTATAATTCACCCCTCCACTTT. Its protein product is CASSFRLRGAYNSPLHF.

The rearrangement links TRBV9 to TRBJ2-2; D unresolved. The V end was cut by 2 bases, the J end by 5 bases, with 4 bases between. Germline CDR1 is SGDLS and CDR2 is YYNGEE. The CDR3 spans 12 residues. The CDR3, as DNA: TGTGCCAGCAGCGTTCGGACCGGGGAGCTGTTTTTT. Translation gives CASSVRTGELFF.

Here the CDR3 reads CASPVGDYEQYF. In nucleotides, the CDR3 is TGTGCCAGCCCCGTGGGCGACTACGAGCAGTACTTC. V is TRBV11-3 and J is TRBJ2-7; D is undetermined. Germline assignment: CDR1 SGHNT and CDR2 YENEEA. The germline V and J ends were trimmed by 8 bases and 3 bases, with 11 bases remaining between them. The CDR3 runs 12 residues.

This clone was seen once. CDR3 protein: CASRQLGRDEKLFF. The CDR3, as DNA: TGTGCCAGCAGACAACTGGGACGCGATGAAAAACTGTTTTTT. The gene calls are TRBV6-6 and TRBJ1-4, with D tentatively TRBD1 (5 bases). V was cut by 6 bases and J by 6 bases, with 14 bases left in between. Looked up from germline, CDR1 is MNHNY and CDR2 is SVGAGI (reference sequence). The CDR3 has 14 amino acids.